The 9 T cell receptor beta chains reported below all come from one sample, sequenced in a study of spatial heterogeneity in lung cancer. Specified time point: sample taken at primary tumor resection. Whole RNA from tumor, nontumor lung or frozen PBMC was sequenced unsorted. Using its own MiXCR run on the 5' RACE reads, TCRdb lists one record per CDR3 protein. The repertoire consists of about 4,800 distinct CDR3 sequences, with 28% occurring once and the leading ten covering 40% to 50%. Sequences were derived from PBMCs, sampled at surgery. These TCRs come from a male donor with early-stage non-small cell lung cancer.

This sequence joins TRBV7-9 and TRBJ2-1; 10 bases line up with TRBD1. The V segment lost 7 bases and the J segment 6 bases; nucleotides outside the gene matches: 6. Germline-derived CDR1 and CDR2 are SEHNR and FQNEAQ (reference sequence). The CDR3 covers 14 residues. CDR3 amino acids: CASTDRGPSNEQFF. In DNA form, the CDR3 reads TGTGCCAGCACCGACAGGGGGCCAAGCAATGAGCAGTTCTTC.

Relative to its sample, this clonotype is medium-sized (0.01 to 0.1%). The genes are TRBV12-2 and TRBJ1-5; the table's D call TRBD1 went unverified against the DNA. TRBV12-2 is a listed pseudogene. There are 14 residues in the CDR3. CDR3 region: CASRPTGMIQPQHF. Written as DNA, the CDR3 is TGTGCAAGTCGCCCGACAGGGATGATACAGCCCCAGCATTTT.

In its sample, this clonotype is medium-sized. The chain links TRBV7-2 to TRBJ2-7; a weak D match, TRBD1 (5 bases). The CDR3 spans 13 residues. Trimming took 6 bases from V and 4 from J, leaving 13 bases between them. The V gene's germline CDR1 is SGHTA and CDR2 FQGNSA. CDR3 region: CASSRQREYEQYF. The DNA for the CDR3 is TGTGCCAGCAGTCGACAGAGAGAGTACGAGCAGTACTTC.

By share, this clonotype ranks as large. The chain joins TRBV27 to TRBJ2-5; TRBD2 matches 11 bases. The trim removed 4 bases at V and 4 bases at J, leaving 8 bases unmatched. Germline V gene data show CDR1 as MNHEY and CDR2 as SMNVEV (reference sequence). The CDR3 spans 16 residues. The CDR3 DNA reads TGTGCCAGCAGTTCATATAGCGGGAGGGCCGGAGAGACCCAGTACTTC. Translating gives CASSSYSGRAGETQYF.

In its sample, this clonotype was seen a few times. This sequence joins TRBV5-1 and TRBJ2-5; either TRBD1 or TRBD2 may supply D (5 bases each). CDR3 size: 14 residues. From germline, CDR1 is SGHRS and CDR2 YFSETQ. Deletions cut 1 base from V and 2 bases from J, with 9 bases between. Here the CDR3 DNA reads TGCGCCAGCAGCTTGAGTGGGGGACAAGAGACCCAGTACTTC. Translation gives CASSLSGGQETQYF.

The table lists this clonotype with many counts. The chain links TRBV7-9 to TRBJ1-6, with TRBD1 matching over 8 bases. The CDR3 contains 17 residues. Germline V lookup: CDR1 SEHNR, CDR2 FQNEAQ (reference sequence). V lost 1 base and J lost 12; bases outside the gene matches: 14. The CDR3 loop reads CASSLGASGQGGEPLHF. In DNA form, the CDR3 reads TGTGCCAGCAGCTTAGGGGCAAGCGGACAGGGAGGTGAACCCCTCCACTTT.

The chain recombines TRBV27 with TRBJ2-3; TRBD1 matches 8 bases. The CDR3 is 16 residues long. Trimming cost V 4 bases and J 1 base; bases outside gene matches: 7. Germline CDR1 MNHEY, CDR2 SMNVEV (reference sequence). This CDR3 reads CASSYDRGLRTDTQYF. The CDR3 nucleotides are TGTGCCAGCAGTTACGACAGGGGCCTACGCACAGATACGCAGTATTTT.

This chain joins TRBV12-3 or TRBV12-4 and TRBJ1-6, with no clear D. The V end was cut by 3 bases, the J end by 9 bases, with 12 bases between. The CDR3 extends over 14 amino acids. This CDR3 is CASSLDYLSSPLHF. In DNA, the CDR3 is TGTGCCAGCAGTTTGGACTACTTGAGTTCACCCCTCCACTTT.

The chain combines TRBV7-2 with TRBJ2-1; 9 nucleotides line up with TRBD2. The CDR3 consists of 15 residues. J gave up 12 bases and V 4 bases, and 13 bases lay outside the gene matches. Germline-derived CDR1 and CDR2 are SGHTA and FQGNSA. In DNA, the CDR3 is TGTGCCAGCAGCTGGGTAGCGGGAGAAGGGTTAGGGCAGTTCTTC. Protein sequence: CASSWVAGEGLGQFF.